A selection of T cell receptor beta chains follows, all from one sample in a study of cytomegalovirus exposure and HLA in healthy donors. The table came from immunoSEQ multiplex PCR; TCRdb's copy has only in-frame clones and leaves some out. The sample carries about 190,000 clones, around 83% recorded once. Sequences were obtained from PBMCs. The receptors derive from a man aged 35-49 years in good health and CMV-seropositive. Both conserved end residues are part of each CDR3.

CDR3: CASSLGGRLQETQYF
V: TRBV5-1
J: TRBJ2-5

CDR3: CASSSGLAASTDTQYF
V: TRBV28
J: TRBJ2-3

CDR3: CASSELSGRSNQPQHF
V: TRBV6-1
J: TRBJ1-5

CDR3: CASSHEGASDEQFF
V: TRBV4-1
J: .

CDR3: CASSPGTSGRTDTQYF
V: TRBV7-3
J: TRBJ2-3

CDR3: CASSQDSPPSNEQFF
V: TRBV14
J: TRBJ2-1

CDR3: CASSEAPGVAAGELFF
V: TRBV6-1
J: TRBJ2-2

CDR3: CASSLVAGDYTDTQYF
V: TRBV28
J: TRBJ2-3

CDR3: CASSLDPGAYEQYF
V: TRBV5-6
J: TRBJ2-7

CDR3: CASSLGTALAKNIQYF
V: TRBV7-9
J: TRBJ2-4

CDR3: CASSLVGSGTSSYNEQFF
V: TRBV5-1
J: TRBJ2-1

CDR3: CASSLRLAGGMHIQYF
V: TRBV5-4
J: TRBJ2-4

CDR3: CASSFGILGADTQYF
V: TRBV27
J: TRBJ2-3

CDR3: CASSWAGLVSGANVLTF
V: TRBV5-6
J: TRBJ2-6

CDR3: CASSSGQGRSGYTF
V: TRBV5-4
J: TRBJ1-2

CDR3: CAGQREDSYEQYF
V: TRBV7-9
J: TRBJ2-7

CDR3: CASSISYTSYEQYF
V: TRBV19
J: TRBJ2-7

CDR3: CASSQVGVARGEYGYTF
V: TRBV4-2
J: TRBJ1-2

CDR3: CASSLGGGRAGDEQYF
V: TRBV7-2
J: TRBJ2-7

CDR3: CASSPREGPIQYF
V: TRBV4-1
J: TRBJ2-4

CDR3: CASTPGAVDYEQYF
V: TRBV19
J: TRBJ2-7

CDR3: CATSRGQGTEKLFF
V: TRBV15
J: TRBJ1-4

CDR3: CASSLEAGISEAFF
V: TRBV28
J: TRBJ1-1

CDR3: CASSDLVRGNTEAFF
V: TRBV25-1
J: TRBJ1-1

CDR3: CASSNYSLRPYEQYF
V: TRBV18
J: TRBJ2-7

CDR3: CASSSKGAGGRYGYTF
V: TRBV5-8
J: TRBJ1-2

CDR3: CASSAGSSYEQYF
V: TRBV9
J: TRBJ2-7

CDR3: CASSLSGDNDYGYTF
V: TRBV27
J: TRBJ1-2

CDR3: CASSPTGYTNIQYF
V: TRBV6-1
J: TRBJ2-4

CDR3: CASSYRNTEAFF
V: TRBV7-9
J: TRBJ1-1

CDR3: CASSLEARADTQYF
V: TRBV7-3
J: TRBJ2-3

CDR3: CASSITGLAGADYHTGELFF
V: TRBV19
J: TRBJ2-2

CDR3: CASSVEGTFKYNEQFF
V: TRBV9
J: TRBJ2-1

CDR3: CASSTKQDGELFF
V: TRBV18
J: TRBJ2-2

CDR3: CASSLSDGEKLFF
V: TRBV5-5
J: TRBJ1-4

CDR3: CASSEEGAPQPQHF
V: TRBV4-1
J: TRBJ1-5

CDR3: CAITRGRETYEQYF
V: TRBV10-3
J: TRBJ2-7

CDR3: CASSQDYNSPLHF
V: TRBV2
J: TRBJ1-6

CDR3: CASSTRTGDGEQYF
V: TRBV7-2
J: TRBJ2-7

CDR3: CASSPIPGQDNSPLHF
V: TRBV18
J: TRBJ1-6